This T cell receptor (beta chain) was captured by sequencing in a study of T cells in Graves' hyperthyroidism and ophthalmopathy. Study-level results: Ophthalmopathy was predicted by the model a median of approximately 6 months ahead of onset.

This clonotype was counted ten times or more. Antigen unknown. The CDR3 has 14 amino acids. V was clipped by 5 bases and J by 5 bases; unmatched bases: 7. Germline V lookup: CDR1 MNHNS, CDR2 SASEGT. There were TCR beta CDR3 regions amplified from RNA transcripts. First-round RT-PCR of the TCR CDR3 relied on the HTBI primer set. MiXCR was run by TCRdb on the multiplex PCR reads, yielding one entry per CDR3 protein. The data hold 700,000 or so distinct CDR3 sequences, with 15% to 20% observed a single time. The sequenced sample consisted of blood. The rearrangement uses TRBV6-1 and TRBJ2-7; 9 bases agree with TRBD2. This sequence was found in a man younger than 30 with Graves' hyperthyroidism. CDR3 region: CASSPGTSNHEQYF. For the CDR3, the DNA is TGTGCCAGCAGTCCCGGGACTAGCAACCACGAGCAGTACTTC.